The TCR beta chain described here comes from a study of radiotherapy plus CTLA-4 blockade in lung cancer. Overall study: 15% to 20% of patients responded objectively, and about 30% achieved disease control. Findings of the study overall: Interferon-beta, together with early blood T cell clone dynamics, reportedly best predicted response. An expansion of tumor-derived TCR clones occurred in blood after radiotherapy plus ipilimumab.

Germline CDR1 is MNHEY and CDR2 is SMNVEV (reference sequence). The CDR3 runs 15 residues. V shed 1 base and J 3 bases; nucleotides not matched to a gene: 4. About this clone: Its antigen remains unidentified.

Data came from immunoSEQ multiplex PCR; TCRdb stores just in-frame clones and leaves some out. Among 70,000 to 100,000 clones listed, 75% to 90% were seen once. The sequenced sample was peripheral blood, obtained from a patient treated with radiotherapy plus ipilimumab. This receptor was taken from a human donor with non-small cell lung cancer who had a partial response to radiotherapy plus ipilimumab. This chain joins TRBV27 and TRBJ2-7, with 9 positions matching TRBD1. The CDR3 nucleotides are TGTGCCAGCAGTTTATGGGGGACAGGGTTCTACGAGCAGTACTTC. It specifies CASSLWGTGFYEQYF.